This T cell receptor beta chain appears in the sequencing data of a study of a mutant IDH1 vaccine in newly diagnosed glioma. The CDR3 is 13 amino acids. Trimming took off 5 bases at V and 5 bases at J, with 12 bases between the two ends. Germline CDR1 and CDR2: SGHDN and FVKESK. The time point denotes: week 35, safety follow-up. Vaccination comprised doses that each held 300 ug of mutant IDH1 20-mer peptide, plus topical imiquimod. Scheduled for weeks 1, 3, 5, 7, 11, 15, 19 and 23, eight vaccinations were given to patients. Only in-frame clones appear in the TCRdb table, and some are missing; sequencing was by immunoSEQ multiplex PCR. The sample has roughly 48,000 clones; 60% to 85% are singletons. This clone occurred many times. Its matching antigen is unknown.

This TCR was recovered from a man between 40 and 49 years old with glioma. The sample in question was PBMCs, obtained from a glioma patient whose treatment included an IDH1 peptide vaccine. This chain connects TRBV14 to TRBJ1-2; D unclear. The DNA for the CDR3 is TGTGCCAGCAGCGATACTGGCCTGTATGGCTACACCTTC. Translation gives CASSDTGLYGYTF. Full variable domain (rest looked up from reference TRBV14 and TRBJ1-2): EAGVTQFPSHSVIEKGQTVTLRCDPISGHDNLYWYRRVMGKEIKFLLHFVKESKQDESGMPNNRFLAERTGGTYSTLKVQPAELEDSGVYFCASSDTGLYGYTFGSGTRLTVV.